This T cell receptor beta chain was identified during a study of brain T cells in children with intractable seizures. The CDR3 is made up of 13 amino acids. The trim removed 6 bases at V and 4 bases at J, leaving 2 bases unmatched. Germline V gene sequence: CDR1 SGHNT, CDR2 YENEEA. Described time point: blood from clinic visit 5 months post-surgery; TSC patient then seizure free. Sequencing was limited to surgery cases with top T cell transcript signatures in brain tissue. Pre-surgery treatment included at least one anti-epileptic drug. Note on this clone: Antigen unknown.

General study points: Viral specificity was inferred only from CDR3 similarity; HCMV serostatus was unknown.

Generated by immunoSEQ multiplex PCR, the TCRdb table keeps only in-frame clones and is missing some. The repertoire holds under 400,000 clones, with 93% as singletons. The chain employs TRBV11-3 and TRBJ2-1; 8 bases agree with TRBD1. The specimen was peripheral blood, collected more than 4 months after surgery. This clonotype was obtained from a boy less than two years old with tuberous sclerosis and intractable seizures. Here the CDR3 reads CASRQGEYNEQFF. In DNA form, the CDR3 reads TGTGCCAGCAGACAGGGGGAATACAATGAGCAGTTCTTC.